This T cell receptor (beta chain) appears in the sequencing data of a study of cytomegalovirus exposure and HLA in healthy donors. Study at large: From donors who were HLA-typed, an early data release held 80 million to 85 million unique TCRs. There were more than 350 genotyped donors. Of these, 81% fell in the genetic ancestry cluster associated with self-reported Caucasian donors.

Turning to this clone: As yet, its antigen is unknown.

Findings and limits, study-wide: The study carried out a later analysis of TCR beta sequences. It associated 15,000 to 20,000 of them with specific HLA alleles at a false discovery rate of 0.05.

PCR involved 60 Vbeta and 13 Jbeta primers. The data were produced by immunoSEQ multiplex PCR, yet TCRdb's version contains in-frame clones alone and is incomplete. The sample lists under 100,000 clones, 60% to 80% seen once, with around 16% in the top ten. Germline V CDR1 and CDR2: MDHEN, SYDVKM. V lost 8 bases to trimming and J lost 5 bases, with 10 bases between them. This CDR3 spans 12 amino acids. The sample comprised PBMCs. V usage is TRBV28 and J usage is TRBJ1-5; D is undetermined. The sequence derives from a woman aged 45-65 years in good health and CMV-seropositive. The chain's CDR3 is CASCTNDQPQHF. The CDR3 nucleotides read TGTGCCAGCTGTACAAACGATCAGCCCCAGCATTTT.